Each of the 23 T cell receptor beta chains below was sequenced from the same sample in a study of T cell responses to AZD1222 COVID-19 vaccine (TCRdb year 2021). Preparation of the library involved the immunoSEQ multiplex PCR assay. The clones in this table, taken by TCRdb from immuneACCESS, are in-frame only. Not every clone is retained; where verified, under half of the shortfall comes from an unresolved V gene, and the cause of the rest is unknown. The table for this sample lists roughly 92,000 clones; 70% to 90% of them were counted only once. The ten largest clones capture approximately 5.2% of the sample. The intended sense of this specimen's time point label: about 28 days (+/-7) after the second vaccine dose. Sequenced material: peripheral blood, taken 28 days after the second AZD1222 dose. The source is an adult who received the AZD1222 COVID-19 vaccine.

In nucleotides, the CDR3 is TGTGCCAGCAGTTACTCGAGGTCCTACGAGCAGTACTTC. This gives the protein CASSYSRSYEQYF. This chain joins TRBV6-2 or TRBV6-3 and TRBJ2-7; D ambiguous. This CDR3 comprises 13 residues. Trimming removed 0 bases at V and 1 base at J, with 4 bases between. From germline, CDR1 is MNHEY and CDR2 SVGEGT.

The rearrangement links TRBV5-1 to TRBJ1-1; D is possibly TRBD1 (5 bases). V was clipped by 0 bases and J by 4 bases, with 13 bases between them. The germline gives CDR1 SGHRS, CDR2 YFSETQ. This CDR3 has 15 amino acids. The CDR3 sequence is CASSLVMGRGTEAFF. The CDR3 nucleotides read TGCGCCAGCAGCTTGGTTATGGGGAGGGGCACTGAAGCTTTCTTT.

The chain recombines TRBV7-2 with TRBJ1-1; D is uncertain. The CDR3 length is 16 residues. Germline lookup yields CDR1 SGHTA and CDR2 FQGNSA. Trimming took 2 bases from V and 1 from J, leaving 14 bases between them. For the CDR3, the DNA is TGTGCCAGCAGCTTATTCGCTTGGGGATCGAACACTGAAGCTTTCTTT. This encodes CASSLFAWGSNTEAFF.

The CDR3 region is CATSREGNTEAFF. CDR3 nucleotides: TGTGCCACCAGCAGAGAAGGGAACACTGAAGCTTTCTTT. The chain couples TRBV15 to TRBJ1-1; D ambiguous. The CDR3 loop spans 13 amino acids. CDR1 and CDR2 from the germline V gene are LNHNV and YYDKDF (reference sequence). Between the trimmed V and J ends, which lost 0 bases and 1 base, there was a span of 3 bases.

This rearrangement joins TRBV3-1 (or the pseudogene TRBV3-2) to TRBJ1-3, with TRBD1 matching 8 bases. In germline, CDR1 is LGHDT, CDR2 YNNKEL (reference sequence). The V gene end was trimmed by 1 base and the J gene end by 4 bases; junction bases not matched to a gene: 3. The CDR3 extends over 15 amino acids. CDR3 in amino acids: CASSQGTGLGNTIYF. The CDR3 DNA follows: TGTGCCAGCAGCCAAGGGACAGGGTTAGGAAACACCATATATTTT.

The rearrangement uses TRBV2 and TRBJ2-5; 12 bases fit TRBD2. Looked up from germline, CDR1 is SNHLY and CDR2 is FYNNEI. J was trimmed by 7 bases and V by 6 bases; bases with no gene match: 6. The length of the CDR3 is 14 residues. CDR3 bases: TGTGCCAGCAGGGCTAGCGGGGGGGCAGGGACCCAGTACTTC. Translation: CASRASGGAGTQYF.

In DNA form, the CDR3 reads TGTGCCAGCAGCCGGGGCCTGGATGGCTACACCTTC. It yields the protein CASSRGLDGYTF. The V call is TRBV3-1 (or the pseudogene TRBV3-2), the J call TRBJ1-2; D is possibly TRBD1 (5 bases). There are 12 residues in the CDR3. Germline V CDR1 and CDR2: LGHDT, YNNKEL (reference sequence). The ends were cut back, 4 bases at V and 6 bases at J, with 9 bases in the middle.

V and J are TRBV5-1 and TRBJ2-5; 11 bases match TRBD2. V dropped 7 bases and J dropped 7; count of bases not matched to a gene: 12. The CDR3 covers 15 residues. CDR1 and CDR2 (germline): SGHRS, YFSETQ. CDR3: CASSPRSGGAGTQYF. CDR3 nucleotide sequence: TGCGCCAGCTCGCCGCGTAGCGGGGGGGCTGGGACCCAGTACTTC.

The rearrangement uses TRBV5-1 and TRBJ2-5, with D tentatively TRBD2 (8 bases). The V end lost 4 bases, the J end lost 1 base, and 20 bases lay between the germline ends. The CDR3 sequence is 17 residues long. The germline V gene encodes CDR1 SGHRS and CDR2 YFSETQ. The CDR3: CASSVAGTVGTQETQYF. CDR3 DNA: TGCGCCAGCAGCGTAGCGGGGACAGTAGGAACCCAAGAGACCCAGTACTTC.

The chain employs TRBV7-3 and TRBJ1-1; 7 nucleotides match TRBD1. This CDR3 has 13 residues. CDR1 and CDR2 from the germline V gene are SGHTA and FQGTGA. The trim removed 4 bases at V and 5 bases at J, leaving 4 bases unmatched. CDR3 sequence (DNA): TGTGCCAGCAGCTCCCAGGGGGATACTGAAGCTTTCTTT. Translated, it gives CASSSQGDTEAFF.

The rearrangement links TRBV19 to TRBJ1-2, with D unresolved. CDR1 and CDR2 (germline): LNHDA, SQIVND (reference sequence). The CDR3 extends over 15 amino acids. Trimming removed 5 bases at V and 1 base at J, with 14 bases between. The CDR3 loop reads CASSPDTSLNYGYTF. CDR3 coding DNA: TGTGCCAGTAGTCCCGACACCTCCCTTAACTATGGCTACACCTTC. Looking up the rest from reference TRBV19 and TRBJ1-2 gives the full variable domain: DGGITQSPKYLFRKEGQNVTLSCEQNLNHDAMYWYRQDPGQGLRLIYYSQIVNDFQKGDIAEGYSVSREKKESFPLTVTSAQKNPTAFYLCASSPDTSLNYGYTFGSGTRLTVV.

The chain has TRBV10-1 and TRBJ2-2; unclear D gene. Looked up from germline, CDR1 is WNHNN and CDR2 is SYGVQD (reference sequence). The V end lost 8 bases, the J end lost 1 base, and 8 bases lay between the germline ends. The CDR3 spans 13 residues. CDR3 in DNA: TGCGCCAGCGGTTCACAGAACACCGGGGAGCTGTTTTTT. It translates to CASGSQNTGELFF.

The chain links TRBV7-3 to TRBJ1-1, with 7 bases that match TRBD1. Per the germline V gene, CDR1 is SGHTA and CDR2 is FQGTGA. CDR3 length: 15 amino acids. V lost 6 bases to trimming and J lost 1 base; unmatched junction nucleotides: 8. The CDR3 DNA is TGTGCCAGCAGTCTAAGGGGGCAATCGAACACTGAAGCTTTCTTT. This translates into CASSLRGQSNTEAFF.

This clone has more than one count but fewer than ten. This CDR3 is CASSEAHSGGSRGHF. The DNA for the CDR3 is TGTGCCAGCAGTGAAGCGCATAGTGGGGGGAGCCGGGGGCATTTT. This chain connects TRBV6-1 to TRBJ1-5; a weak D match, TRBD1 (5 bases). This CDR3 is built from 15 residues. Deletions cut 0 bases from V and 15 bases from J, with 21 bases between. Germline V gene sequence: CDR1 MNHNS, CDR2 SASEGT.

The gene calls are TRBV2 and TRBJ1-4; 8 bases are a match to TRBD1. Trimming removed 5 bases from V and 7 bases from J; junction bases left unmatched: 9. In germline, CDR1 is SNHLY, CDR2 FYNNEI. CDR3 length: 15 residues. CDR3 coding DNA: TGTGCCAGCAGTCTTTTGCAGGGGGCTGGTGAAAAACTGTTTTTT. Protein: CASSLLQGAGEKLFF.

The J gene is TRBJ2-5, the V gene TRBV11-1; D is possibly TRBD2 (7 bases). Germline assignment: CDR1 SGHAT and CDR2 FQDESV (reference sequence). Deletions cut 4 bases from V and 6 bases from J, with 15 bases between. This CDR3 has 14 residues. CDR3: CASSSAGARKTQYF. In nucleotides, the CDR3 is TGTGCCAGCAGCTCCGCGGGGGCGCGAAAGACCCAGTACTTC.

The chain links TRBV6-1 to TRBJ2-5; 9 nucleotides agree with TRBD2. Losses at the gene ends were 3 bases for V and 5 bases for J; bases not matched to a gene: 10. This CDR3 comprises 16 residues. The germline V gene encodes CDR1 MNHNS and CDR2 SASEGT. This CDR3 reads CASSDRSQRGVETQYF. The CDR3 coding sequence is TGTGCCAGCAGTGACCGGTCACAGCGGGGGGTGGAGACCCAGTACTTC.

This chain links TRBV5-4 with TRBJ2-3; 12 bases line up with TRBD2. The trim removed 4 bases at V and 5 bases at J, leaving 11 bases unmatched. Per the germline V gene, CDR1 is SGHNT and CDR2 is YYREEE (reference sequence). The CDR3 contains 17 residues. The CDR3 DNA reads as TGTGCCAGCAGCAATGCGGCTAGCGGGGGGGAAAAAGATACGCAGTATTTT. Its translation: CASSNAASGGEKDTQYF.

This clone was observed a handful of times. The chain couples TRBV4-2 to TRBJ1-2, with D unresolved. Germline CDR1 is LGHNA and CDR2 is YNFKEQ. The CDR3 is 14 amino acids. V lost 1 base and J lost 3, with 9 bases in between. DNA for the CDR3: TGTGCCAGCAGCCAAGTAGGTCAGGACTATGGCTACACCTTC. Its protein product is CASSQVGQDYGYTF.

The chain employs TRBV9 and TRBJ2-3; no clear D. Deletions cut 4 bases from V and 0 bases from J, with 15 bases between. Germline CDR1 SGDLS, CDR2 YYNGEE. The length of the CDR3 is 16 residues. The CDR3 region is CASSLSNRLSTDTQYF. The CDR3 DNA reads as TGTGCCAGCAGCCTCTCCAACCGACTCAGCACAGATACGCAGTATTTT.

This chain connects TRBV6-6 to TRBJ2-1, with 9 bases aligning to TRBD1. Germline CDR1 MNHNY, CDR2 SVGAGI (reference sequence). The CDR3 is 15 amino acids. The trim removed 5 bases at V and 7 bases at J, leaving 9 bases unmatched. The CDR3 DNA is TGTGCCAGCAGTGATCCGGGACAGGGTAAGAATGAGCAGTTCTTC. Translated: CASSDPGQGKNEQFF.

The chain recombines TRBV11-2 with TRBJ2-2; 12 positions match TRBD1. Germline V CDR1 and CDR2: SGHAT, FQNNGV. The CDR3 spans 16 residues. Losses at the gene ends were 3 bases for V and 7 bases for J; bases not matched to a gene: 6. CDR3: CASSFSGTGGLGELFF. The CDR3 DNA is TGTGCCAGCAGCTTTTCCGGGACAGGGGGCCTCGGGGAGCTGTTTTTT.

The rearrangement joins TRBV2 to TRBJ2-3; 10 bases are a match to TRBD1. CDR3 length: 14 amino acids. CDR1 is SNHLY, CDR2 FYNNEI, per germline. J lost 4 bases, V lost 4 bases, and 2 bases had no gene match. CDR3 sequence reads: CASSGQGAPDTQYF. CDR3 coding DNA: TGTGCCAGCAGTGGACAGGGGGCTCCAGATACGCAGTATTTT.